One sample yielded the 5 T cell receptor beta chains listed below, sequenced in a study of T cells after yellow fever vaccination. Via MiXCR, TCRdb re-called the 5' RACE reads, giving one row per CDR3 protein. This sample has tens of thousands of distinct CDR3 sequences; around 7.3% occur once, and the top ten carry roughly two fifths. The specimen comprised CD8+ T cells sorted from PBMCs, sampled on the day of the yellow fever booster vaccination. The receptors derive from a man aged 30 to 39 who received the YFV17D yellow fever vaccine.

Details on this clonotype: Just one base apart from a much larger clone, this may be a read error. For the CDR3, the DNA is TGTGTCAGCAGTGACGTGGACAGAAGCACAGATACGCAGTATTTT. Translation: CVSSDVDRSTDTQYF. The chain has TRBV2 and TRBJ2-3; tentatively, D is TRBD1 (6 bases). This CDR3 has 15 residues. CDR1 is SNHLY, CDR2 FYNNEI, per germline. Drawing the rest from reference TRBV2 and TRBJ2-3, the complete variable domain is EPEVTQTPSHQVTQMGQEVILRCVPISNHLYFYWYRQILGQKVEFLVSFYNNEISEKSEIFDDQFSVERPDGSNFTLKIRSTKLEDSAMYFCVSSDVDRSTDTQYFGPGTRLTVL.

The table lists this clonotype with a few counts. The V call is TRBV4-2, the J call TRBJ2-7; TRBD2 matches at 7 bases. Losses at the gene ends were 1 base for V and 6 bases for J; bases not matched to a gene: 9. This CDR3 has 15 residues. Germline assignment: CDR1 LGHNA and CDR2 YNFKEQ. CDR3: CASSQGGGSWPEQYF. CDR3 in DNA: TGTGCCAGCAGCCAAGGGGGCGGGAGCTGGCCCGAGCAGTACTTC.

This rearrangement joins TRBV12-3 or TRBV12-4 to TRBJ2-5; D call uncertain. Between the trimmed V and J ends, which lost 4 bases and 5 bases, there was a span of 14 bases. CDR3 length equals 14 residues. CDR3: CASSSLEARETQYF. CDR3 nucleotide sequence: TGTGCCAGCAGTTCTCTAGAGGCTCGGGAGACCCAGTACTTC.

The genes are TRBV27 and TRBJ2-7; the match to TRBD1 covers 7 bases. This CDR3 has 15 residues. Germline loops: CDR1 MNHEY, CDR2 SMNVEV (reference sequence). V was clipped by 4 bases and J by 5 bases; unmatched bases: 11. The CDR3 reads CASSSPTGKEDEQYF. The CDR3 DNA reads TGTGCCAGCAGTTCCCCGACAGGGAAAGAGGACGAGCAGTACTTC.

A few counts support this clonotype. The chain has TRBV20-1 and TRBJ2-7; no definite D call. Germline loops: CDR1 DFQATT, CDR2 SNEGSKA (reference sequence). The V gene lost 6 bases and the J gene lost 0 bases, with 12 bases spanning the gap. The CDR3 consists of 13 residues. CDR3 loop: CSARPRSSYEQYF. The DNA of the CDR3 is TGCAGTGCACGACCTAGGAGCTCCTACGAGCAGTACTTC.